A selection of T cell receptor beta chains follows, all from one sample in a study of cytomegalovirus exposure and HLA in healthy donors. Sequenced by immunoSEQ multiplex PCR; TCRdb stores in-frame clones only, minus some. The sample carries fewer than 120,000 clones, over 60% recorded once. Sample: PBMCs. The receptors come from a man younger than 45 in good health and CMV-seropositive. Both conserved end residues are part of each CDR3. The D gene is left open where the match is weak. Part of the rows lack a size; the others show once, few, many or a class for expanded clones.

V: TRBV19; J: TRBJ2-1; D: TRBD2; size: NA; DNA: TGTGCCAGTAGTCCTTGGCTAGCGGGTTCCTACAATGAGCAGTTCTTC; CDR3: CASSPWLAGSYNEQFF
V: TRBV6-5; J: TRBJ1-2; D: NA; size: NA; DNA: TGTGCCAGCACCAACAGGGCCGGAGGCTACACCTTC; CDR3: CASTNRAGGYTF
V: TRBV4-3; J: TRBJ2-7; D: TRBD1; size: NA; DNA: TGCGCCAGCAGCCGAGGGACAGGGGACTACGAGCAGTACTTC; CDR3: CASSRGTGDYEQYF
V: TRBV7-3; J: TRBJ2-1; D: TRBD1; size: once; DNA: TGTGCCAGCAGCAACAGGGGTGGCAATGAGCAGTTCTTC; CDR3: CASSNRGGNEQFF
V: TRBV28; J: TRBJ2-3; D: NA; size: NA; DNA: TGTGCCAGCAGTTTAAAATTAACCTCCGGGGATACGCAGTATTTT; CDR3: CASSLKLTSGDTQYF
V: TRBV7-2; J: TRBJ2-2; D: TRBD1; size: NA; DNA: TGTGCCAGCAGCGTACAGGGGGGCACCGGGGAGCTGTTTTTT; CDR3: CASSVQGGTGELFF
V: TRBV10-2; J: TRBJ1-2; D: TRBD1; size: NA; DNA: TGCGCCAGCAGTGCAGGGACAGGGGATAACTATGGCTACACCTTC; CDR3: CASSAGTGDNYGYTF
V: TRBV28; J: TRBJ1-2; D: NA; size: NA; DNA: TGTGCCAGTGGGCAGGGACTTTGGTATGGCTACACCTTC; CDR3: CASGQGLWYGYTF
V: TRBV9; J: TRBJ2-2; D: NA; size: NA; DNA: TGTGCCAGCAGCGTAGGGCCCGGGGAGCTGTTTTTT; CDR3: CASSVGPGELFF
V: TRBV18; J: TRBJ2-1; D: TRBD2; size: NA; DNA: TGTGCCAGCTCACCACCGGCTAGCGGGGGGCTTGAGCAGTTCTTC; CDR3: CASSPPASGGLEQFF
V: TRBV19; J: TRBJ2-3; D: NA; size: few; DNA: TGTGCCAGTAGTATAGTTGACACCCGAGGGGATACGCAGTATTTT; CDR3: CASSIVDTRGDTQYF
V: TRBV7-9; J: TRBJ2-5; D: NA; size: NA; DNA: TGTGCCAGCAGCTTAGTTTTCCCGGAGACCCAGTACTTC; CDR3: CASSLVFPETQYF
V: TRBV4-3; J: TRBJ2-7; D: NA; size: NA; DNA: TGCGCCAGCAGCCAAGATTTTCCAGCCTACGAGCAGTACTTC; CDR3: CASSQDFPAYEQYF
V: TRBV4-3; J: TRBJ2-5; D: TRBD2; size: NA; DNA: TGCGCCAGCAGCCAAGATGGTGGGGGAGGGGCCGAGACCCAGTACTTC; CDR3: CASSQDGGGGAETQYF
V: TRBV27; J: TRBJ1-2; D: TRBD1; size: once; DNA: TGTGCCAGCAGTTTCTCCCGACAGGGATATGGCTACACCTTC; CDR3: CASSFSRQGYGYTF
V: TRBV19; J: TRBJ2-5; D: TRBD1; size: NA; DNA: TGTGCCAGTAGTAAACAGGGGAGCCAGGGAGAGACCCAGTACTTC; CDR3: CASSKQGSQGETQYF
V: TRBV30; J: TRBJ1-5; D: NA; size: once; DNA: TGTGCCTGGAGTGTATTTGGGGGCCCAAGCAATCAGCCCCAGCATTTT; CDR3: CAWSVFGGPSNQPQHF
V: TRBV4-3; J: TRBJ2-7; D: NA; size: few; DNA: TGCGCCAGCAGCCAAGAACGGGGTTCCGGATACGAGCAGTACTTC; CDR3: CASSQERGSGYEQYF
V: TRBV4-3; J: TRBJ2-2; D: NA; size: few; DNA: TGCGCCAGCAGCCATCCAGGGGGGATAGACGGGGAGCTGTTTTTT; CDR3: CASSHPGGIDGELFF
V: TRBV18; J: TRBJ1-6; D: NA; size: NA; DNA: TGTGCCAGCTCACCGACAGTCCTATGGAGTTCACCCCTCCACTTT; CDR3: CASSPTVLWSSPLHF
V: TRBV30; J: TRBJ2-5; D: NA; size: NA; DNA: TGTGCCTGGAGTGTGACTGGAGAGACCCAGTACTTC; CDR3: CAWSVTGETQYF
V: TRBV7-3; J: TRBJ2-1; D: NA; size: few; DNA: TGTGCCAGCAGCTATGCCGGGGGGCCTGAGCAGTTCTTC; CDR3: CASSYAGGPEQFF
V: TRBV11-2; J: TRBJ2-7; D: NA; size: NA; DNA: TGTGCCAGCAGCTCAAAACAGGTCCTCTCCTACGAGCAGTACTTC; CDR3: CASSSKQVLSYEQYF
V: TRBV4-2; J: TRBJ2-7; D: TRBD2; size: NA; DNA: TGTGCCAGCAGCCAAGAGAGGACTAGCGGCCTCTACGAGCAGTACTTC; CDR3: CASSQERTSGLYEQYF
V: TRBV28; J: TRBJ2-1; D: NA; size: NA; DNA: TGTGCCAGCAGTTCAGGGGAAACCTACAATGAGCAGTTCTTC; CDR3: CASSSGETYNEQFF
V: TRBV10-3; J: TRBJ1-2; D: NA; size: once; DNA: TGTGCCATCAGTTCAGGGCAGGGCTATGGCTACACCTTC; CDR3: CAISSGQGYGYTF
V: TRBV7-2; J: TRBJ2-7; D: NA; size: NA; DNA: TGTGCCAGCAGCTCGGGACTGATCTACGAGCAGTACTTC; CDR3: CASSSGLIYEQYF
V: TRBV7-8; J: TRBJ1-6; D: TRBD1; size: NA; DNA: TGTGCCAGCAGCTCGACAGGGGGTGGTTCACCCCTCCACTTT; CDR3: CASSSTGGGSPLHF
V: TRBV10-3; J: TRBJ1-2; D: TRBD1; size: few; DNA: TGTGCCATCGTTGGGACAGGGGGCTATGGCTACACCTTC; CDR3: CAIVGTGGYGYTF
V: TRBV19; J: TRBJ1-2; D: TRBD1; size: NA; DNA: TGTGCCAGTAGTTCCTCGACAGGGCAAGTCTATGGCTACACCTTC; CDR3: CASSSSTGQVYGYTF
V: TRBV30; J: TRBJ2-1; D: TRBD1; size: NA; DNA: TGTGCCTGGAGTAGGACAGGGGGCGGTGAGCAGTTCTTC; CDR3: CAWSRTGGGEQFF
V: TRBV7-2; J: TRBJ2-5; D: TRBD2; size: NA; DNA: TGTGCCAGCAGCTTAGTTTCTAGCGGGGGCTCCGGCCCAGGGACCCAGTACTTC; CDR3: CASSLVSSGGSGPGTQYF
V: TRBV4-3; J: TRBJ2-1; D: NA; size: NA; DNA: TGCGCCAGCAGCCAAGGCGGAACCAACTACAATGAGCAGTTCTTC; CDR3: CASSQGGTNYNEQFF
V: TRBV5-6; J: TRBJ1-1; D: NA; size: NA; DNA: TGTGCCAGCAGCTCGAGGGGGGGGCCGGCTTTCTTT; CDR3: CASSSRGGPAFF
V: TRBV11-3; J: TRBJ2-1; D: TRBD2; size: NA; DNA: TGTGCCAGCAGCTCAGATACTAGCGGGGGAACGCACGAGCAGTTCTTC; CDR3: CASSSDTSGGTHEQFF
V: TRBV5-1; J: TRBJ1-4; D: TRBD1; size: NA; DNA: TGCGCCAGCAGCTCTGGACAGGACTCAACTAATGAAAAACTGTTTTTT; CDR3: CASSSGQDSTNEKLFF